The sequence of this TCR beta chain was determined in a study of cytomegalovirus exposure and HLA in healthy donors. Study at large: The approximately 120 validation repertoires were produced on the same platform as the 670 or so repertoires of the first cohort. This was reported in a later analysis.

Germline V gene data show CDR1 as ENHRY and CDR2 as SYGVKD. The CDR3 is 14 residues long. V shed 8 bases, J shed 6 bases, and the junction held 11 bases outside the gene matches. The method was immunoSEQ multiplex PCR; TCRdb's version includes in-frame clones alone and lacks a portion of them. The data show roughly 130,000 clones, roughly 86% seen once. Turning to this clone: Its antigen is still unknown.

Whole-study findings and limits: Researchers catalogued approximately 170 TCR beta chains as cytomegalovirus-associated. While the bulk of TCR sequences proved rare, some public TCRs turned up in many donors. One later analysis, an examination of the 120 or so validation repertoires, found that first-cohort TCR clusters tended to co-occur in them.

The TCR sequence derives from a young man in good health and CMV-seronegative. Input material: PBMCs. The rearrangement uses TRBV10-3 and TRBJ2-7; TRBD1 matches 9 bases. This CDR3 reads CAIAVGTGYPEQYF. In DNA form, the CDR3 reads TGTGCCATCGCTGTCGGGACAGGGTACCCCGAGCAGTACTTC.